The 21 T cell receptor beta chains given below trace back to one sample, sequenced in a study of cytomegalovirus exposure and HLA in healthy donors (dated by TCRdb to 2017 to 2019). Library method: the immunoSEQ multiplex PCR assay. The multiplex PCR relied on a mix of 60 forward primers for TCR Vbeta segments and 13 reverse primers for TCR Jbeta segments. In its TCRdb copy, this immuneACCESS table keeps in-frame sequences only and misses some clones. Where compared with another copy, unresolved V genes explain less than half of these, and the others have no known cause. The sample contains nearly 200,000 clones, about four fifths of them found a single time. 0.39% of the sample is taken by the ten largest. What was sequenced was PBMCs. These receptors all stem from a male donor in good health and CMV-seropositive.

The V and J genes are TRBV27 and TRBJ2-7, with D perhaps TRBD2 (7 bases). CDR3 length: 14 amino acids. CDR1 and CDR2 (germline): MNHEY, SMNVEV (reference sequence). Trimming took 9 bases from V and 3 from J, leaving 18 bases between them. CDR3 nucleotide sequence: TGTGCCAGAAACAGGGAGGGGACCTTCTACGAGCAGTACTTC. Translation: CARNREGTFYEQYF.

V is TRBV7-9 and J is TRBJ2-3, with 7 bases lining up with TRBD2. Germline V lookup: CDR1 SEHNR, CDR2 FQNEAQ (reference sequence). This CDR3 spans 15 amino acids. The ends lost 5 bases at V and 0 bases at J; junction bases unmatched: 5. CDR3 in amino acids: CASSPLGGSTDTQYF. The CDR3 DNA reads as TGTGCCAGCAGCCCTTTGGGGGGGAGCACAGATACGCAGTATTTT.

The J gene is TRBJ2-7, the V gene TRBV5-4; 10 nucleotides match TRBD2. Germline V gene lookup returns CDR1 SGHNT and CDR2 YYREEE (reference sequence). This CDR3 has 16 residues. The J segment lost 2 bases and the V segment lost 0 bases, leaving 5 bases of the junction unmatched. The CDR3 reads CASSLGSSGSPYEQYF. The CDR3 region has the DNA TGTGCCAGCAGCTTGGGGTCTAGCGGGAGTCCCTACGAGCAGTACTTC.

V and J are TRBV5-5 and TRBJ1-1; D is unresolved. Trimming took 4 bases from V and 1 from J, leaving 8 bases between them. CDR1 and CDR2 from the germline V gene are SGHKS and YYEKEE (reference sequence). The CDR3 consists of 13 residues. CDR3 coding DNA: TGTGCCAGCAGCCCCGACAAGAACACTGAAGCTTTCTTT. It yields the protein CASSPDKNTEAFF.

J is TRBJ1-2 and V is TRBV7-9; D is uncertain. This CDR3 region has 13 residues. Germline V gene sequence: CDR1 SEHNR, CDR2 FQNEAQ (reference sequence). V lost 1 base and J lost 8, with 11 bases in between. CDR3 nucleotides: TGTGCCAGCAGCTTAGACGGGATCGGCGGCTACACCTTC. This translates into CASSLDGIGGYTF.

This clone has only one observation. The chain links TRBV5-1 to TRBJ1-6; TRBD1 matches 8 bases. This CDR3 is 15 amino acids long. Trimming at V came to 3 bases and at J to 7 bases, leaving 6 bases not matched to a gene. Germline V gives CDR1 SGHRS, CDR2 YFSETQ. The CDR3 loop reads CASSWTGTENSPLHF. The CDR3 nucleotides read TGCGCCAGCAGCTGGACAGGGACGGAAAATTCACCCCTCCACTTT.

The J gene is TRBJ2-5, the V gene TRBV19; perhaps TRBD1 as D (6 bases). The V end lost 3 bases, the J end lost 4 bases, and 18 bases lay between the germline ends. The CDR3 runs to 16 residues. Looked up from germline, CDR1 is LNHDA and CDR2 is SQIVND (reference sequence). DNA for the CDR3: TGTGCCAGTAGTATTAGGGGGTTAGGGATTCGAGAGACCCAGTACTTC. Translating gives CASSIRGLGIRETQYF.

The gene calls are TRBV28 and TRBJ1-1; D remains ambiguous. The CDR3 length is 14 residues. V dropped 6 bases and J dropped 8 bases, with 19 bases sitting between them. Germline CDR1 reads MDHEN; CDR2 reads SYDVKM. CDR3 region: CASSLVKVGVEAFF. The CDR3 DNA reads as TGTGCCAGCAGCCTTGTTAAAGTCGGAGTGGAAGCTTTCTTT.

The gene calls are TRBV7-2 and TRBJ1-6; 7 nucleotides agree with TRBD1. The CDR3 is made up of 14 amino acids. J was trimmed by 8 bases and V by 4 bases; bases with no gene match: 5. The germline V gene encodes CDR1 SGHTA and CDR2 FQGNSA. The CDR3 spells CASSSTGEDSPLHF. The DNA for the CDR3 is TGTGCCAGCAGCTCAACAGGGGAAGATTCACCCCTCCACTTT.

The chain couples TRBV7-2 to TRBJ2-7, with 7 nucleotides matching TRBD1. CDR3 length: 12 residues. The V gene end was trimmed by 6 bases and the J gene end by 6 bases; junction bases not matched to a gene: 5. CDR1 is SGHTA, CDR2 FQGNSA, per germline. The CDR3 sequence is CASSKPGGEQYF. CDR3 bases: TGTGCCAGCAGTAAACCAGGGGGCGAGCAGTACTTC.

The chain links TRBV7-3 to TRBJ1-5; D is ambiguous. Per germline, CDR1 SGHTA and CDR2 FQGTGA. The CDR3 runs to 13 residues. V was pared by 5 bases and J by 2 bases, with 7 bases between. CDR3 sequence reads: CASSAGGNQPQHF. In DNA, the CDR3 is TGTGCCAGCAGCGCAGGTGGCAATCAGCCCCAGCATTTT.

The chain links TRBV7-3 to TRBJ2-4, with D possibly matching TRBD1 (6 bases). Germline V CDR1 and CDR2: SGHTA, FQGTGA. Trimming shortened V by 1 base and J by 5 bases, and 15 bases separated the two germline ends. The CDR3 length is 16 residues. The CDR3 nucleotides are TGTGCCAGCAGCTTAATCAGGGGACCTAAACAAAACATTCAGTACTTC. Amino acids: CASSLIRGPKQNIQYF.

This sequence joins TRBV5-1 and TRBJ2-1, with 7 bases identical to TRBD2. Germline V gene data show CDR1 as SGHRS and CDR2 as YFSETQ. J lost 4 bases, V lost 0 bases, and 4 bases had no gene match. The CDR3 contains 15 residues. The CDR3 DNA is TGCGCCAGCAGCTTGGGACGGGGGGATTACAATGAGCAGTTCTTC. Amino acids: CASSLGRGDYNEQFF.

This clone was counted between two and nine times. The CDR3 is CASTEAGNNEQFF. The CDR3 DNA is TGTGCCAGCACCGAGGCGGGAAACAATGAGCAGTTCTTC. V and J are TRBV6-5 and TRBJ2-1, with D possibly matching TRBD2 (6 bases). With 7 bases removed from V and 5 bases from J, the gap between germline ends came to 12 bases. CDR1 and CDR2 (germline): MNHEY, SVGAGI. This CDR3 has 13 amino acids.

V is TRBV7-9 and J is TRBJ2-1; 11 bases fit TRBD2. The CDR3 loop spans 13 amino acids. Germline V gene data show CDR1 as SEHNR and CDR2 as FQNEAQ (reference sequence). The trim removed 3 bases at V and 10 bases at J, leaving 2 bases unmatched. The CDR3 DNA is TGTGCCAGCAGCTTCCCTAGCGGGAGGGAGCAGTTCTTC. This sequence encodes CASSFPSGREQFF. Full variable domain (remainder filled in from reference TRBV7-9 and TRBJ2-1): DTGVSQNPRHKITKRGQNVTFRCDPISEHNRLYWYRQTLGQGPEFLTYFQNEAQLEKSRLLSDRFSAERPKGSFSTLEIQRTEQGDSAMYLCASSFPSGREQFFGPGTRLTVL.

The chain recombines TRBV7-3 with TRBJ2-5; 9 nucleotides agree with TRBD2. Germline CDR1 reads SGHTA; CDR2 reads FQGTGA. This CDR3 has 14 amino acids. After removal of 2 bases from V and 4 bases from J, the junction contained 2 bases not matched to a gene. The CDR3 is CASSLAGGPETQYF. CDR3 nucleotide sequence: TGTGCCAGCAGCTTAGCGGGAGGGCCAGAGACCCAGTACTTC.

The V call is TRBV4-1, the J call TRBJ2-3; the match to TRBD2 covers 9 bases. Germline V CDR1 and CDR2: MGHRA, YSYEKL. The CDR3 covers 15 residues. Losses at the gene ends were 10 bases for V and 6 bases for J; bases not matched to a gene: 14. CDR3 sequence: CATRFEAGGEDTQYF. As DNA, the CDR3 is TGCGCCACCAGGTTTGAAGCGGGAGGCGAGGATACGCAGTATTTT.

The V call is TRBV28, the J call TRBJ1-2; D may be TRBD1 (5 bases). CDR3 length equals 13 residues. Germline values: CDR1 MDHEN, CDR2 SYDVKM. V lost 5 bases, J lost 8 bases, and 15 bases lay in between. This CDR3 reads CASSLVGGGGYTF. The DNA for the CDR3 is TGTGCCAGCAGTCTGGTGGGGGGAGGCGGCTACACCTTC.

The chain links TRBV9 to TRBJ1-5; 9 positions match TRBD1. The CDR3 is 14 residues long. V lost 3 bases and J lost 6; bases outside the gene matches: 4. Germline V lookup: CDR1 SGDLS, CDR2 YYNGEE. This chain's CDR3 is CASSATGGVQPQHF. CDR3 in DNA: TGTGCCAGCAGCGCCACAGGGGGCGTTCAGCCCCAGCATTTT.

The CDR3 nucleotides read TGTGCCAGTAGCTCTGGACAGGGGCGGATCAAGCCCACAGATACGCAGTATTTT. This sequence encodes CASSSGQGRIKPTDTQYF. J is TRBJ2-3 and V is TRBV19; 9 nucleotides agree with TRBD1. Germline-derived CDR1 and CDR2 are LNHDA and SQIVND (reference sequence). Trimming removed 6 bases from V and 2 bases from J; junction bases left unmatched: 15. CDR3 size: 18 residues.

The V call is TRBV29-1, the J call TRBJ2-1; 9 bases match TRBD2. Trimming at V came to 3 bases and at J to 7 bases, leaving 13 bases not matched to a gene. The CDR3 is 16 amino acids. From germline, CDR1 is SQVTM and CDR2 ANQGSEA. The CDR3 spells CSVDISGSISTNEQFF. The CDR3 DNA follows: TGCAGCGTTGATATTAGCGGGAGCATTTCTACAAATGAGCAGTTCTTC.